This T cell receptor beta chain was recorded in a study of radiotherapy plus CTLA-4 blockade in lung cancer. Study at large: In around 17% of patients, objective responses were seen; 31% had disease control.

Trimming took off 1 base at V and 2 bases at J, with 12 bases between the two ends. This CDR3 spans 15 amino acids. Germline values: CDR1 SGHDN, CDR2 FVKESK. CTLA-4 blockade with ipilimumab, together with focal radiation, was given to patients with chemo-refractory metastatic non-small-cell lung cancer. The repertoire was sequenced with immunoSEQ multiplex PCR; TCRdb's copy has only in-frame clones and lacks some. The sample includes around 26,000 clones, 71% seen only once; the top ten take about 3%. Study outcomes and limitations: Reports state that early shifts in blood T cell clones, with interferon-beta, best predicted response. Some TCR clones had been derived from tumors. These clones expanded in peripheral blood after radiotherapy plus ipilimumab.

This clone was seen more than once but under ten times. Its antigen is not known. Sequencing was performed on peripheral blood, taken from a patient treated with radiotherapy plus ipilimumab. The source of this sequence is a human donor with non-small cell lung cancer whose response to radiotherapy plus ipilimumab could not be evaluated. The chain combines TRBV14 with TRBJ2-7, with D perhaps matching TRBD2 (5 bases). The CDR3, as DNA: TGTGCCAGCAGCCAAGCGCGAGGGAGAGCCTACGAGCAGTACTTC. Translation gives CASSQARGRAYEQYF.